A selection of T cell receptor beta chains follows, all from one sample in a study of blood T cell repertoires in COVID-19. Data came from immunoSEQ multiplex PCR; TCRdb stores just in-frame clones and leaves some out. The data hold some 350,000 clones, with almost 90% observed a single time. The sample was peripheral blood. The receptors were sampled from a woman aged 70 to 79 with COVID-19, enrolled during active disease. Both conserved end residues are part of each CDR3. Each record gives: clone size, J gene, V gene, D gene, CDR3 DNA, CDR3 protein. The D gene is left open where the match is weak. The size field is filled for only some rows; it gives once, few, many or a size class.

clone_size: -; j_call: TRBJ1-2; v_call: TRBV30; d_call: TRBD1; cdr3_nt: TGTGCCTGGAGTTCAGAACAGGGGGACTATGGCTACACCTTC; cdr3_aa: CAWSSEQGDYGYTF
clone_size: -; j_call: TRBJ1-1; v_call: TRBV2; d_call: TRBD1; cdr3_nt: TGTGCCAGCAGTGGTACAGGGGGCTCTCCTGAAGCTTTCTTT; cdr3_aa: CASSGTGGSPEAFF
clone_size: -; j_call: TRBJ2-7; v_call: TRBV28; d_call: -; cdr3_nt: TGTGCCACCCTTAGATCAGGTCCCTCCTACGAGCAGTACTTC; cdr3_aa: CATLRSGPSYEQYF
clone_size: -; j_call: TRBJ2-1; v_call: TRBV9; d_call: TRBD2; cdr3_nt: TGTGCCAGCAGCGTAGATCTAGCGGGGCCCGGTGAGCAGTTCTTC; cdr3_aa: CASSVDLAGPGEQFF
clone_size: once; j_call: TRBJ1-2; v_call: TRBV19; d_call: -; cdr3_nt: TGTGCCAGTAGTATAGCCCCAGGGAAGGGTGGCTACACCTTC; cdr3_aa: CASSIAPGKGGYTF
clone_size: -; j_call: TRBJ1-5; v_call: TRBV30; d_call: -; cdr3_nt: TGTGCCTGGAGTGTACGGGTAAATCAGCCCCAGCATTTT; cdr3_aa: CAWSVRVNQPQHF
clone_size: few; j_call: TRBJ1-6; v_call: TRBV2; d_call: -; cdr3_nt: TGTGCCAGCAGTGAGCCGGGGTCGCGATCACCCCTCCACTTT; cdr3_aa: CASSEPGSRSPLHF
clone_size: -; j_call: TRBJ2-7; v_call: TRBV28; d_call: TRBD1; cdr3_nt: TGTGCCAGCAACCCTCCTCTCCGGGACAGCTCCTACGAGCAGTACTTC; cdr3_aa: CASNPPLRDSSYEQYF
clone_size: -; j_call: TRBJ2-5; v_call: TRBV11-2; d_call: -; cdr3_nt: TGTGCCAGCAGCTTATCCCGAGGGTTCCAAGAGACCCAGTACTTC; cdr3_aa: CASSLSRGFQETQYF
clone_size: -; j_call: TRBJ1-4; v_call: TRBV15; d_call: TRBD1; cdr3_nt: TGTGCCACCAGCAGCCCTGAAACCGGGACAGGGAATGAAAAACTGTTTTTT; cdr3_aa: CATSSPETGTGNEKLFF
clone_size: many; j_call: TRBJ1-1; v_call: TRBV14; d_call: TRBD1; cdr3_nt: TGTGCCAGCAGCCAAGTGGAGGGACAGGGAGCTTTCTTT; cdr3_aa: CASSQVEGQGAFF
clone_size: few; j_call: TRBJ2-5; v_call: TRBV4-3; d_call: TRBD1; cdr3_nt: TGCGCCAGCAGCCAAGCCTCTCCCCTCAGGGGGCGAGAGACCCAGTACTTC; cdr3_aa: CASSQASPLRGRETQYF
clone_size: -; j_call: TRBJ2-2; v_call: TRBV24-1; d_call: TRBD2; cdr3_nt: TGTGCCACCAGTGATCCGACTAGCCCCGGGGAGCTGTTTTTT; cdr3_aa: CATSDPTSPGELFF
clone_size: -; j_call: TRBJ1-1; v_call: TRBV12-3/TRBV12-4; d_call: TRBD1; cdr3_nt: TGTGCCAGCAGTTCTAGGACAGGAGGTGAAGCTTTCTTT; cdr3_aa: CASSSRTGGEAFF
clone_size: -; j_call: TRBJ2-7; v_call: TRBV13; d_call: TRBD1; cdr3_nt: TGTGCCAGCAGCTCCTCGGGACAGGGGGCCTACGAGCAGTACTTC; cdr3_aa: CASSSSGQGAYEQYF
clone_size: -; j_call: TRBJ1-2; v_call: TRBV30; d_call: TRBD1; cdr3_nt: TGTGCCTGGAGTACCCGACAGGGACATGGCTACACCTTC; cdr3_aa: CAWSTRQGHGYTF
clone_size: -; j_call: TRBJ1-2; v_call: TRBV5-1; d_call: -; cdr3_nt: TGCGCCAGCAGCTTGGGGGCAGGGGCCCCGCAAGGCTACACCTTC; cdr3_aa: CASSLGAGAPQGYTF
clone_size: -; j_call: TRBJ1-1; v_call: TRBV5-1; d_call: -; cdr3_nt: TGCGCCAGCAGCTTGGCGGGGATAGCGAACACTGAAGCTTTCTTT; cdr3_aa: CASSLAGIANTEAFF
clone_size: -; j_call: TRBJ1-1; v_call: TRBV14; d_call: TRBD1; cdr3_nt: TGTGCCAGCAGCCAAGCGTTAAGAGGGACAGCAAGCACTGAAGCTTTCTTT; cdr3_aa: CASSQALRGTASTEAFF
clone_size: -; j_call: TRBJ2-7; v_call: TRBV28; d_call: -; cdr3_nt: TGTGCCAGCAGTTTATCGGGGGAGGTCTACGAGCAGTACTTC; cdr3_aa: CASSLSGEVYEQYF
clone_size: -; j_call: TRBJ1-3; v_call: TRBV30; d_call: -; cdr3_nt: TGTGCCTGGAGACCGAGGGTTACTGGAAACACCATATATTTT; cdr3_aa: CAWRPRVTGNTIYF
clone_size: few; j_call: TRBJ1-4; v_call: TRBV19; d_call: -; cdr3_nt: TGTGCCAGTAGTATGGGGGCCCCTAATGAAAAACTGTTTTTT; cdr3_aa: CASSMGAPNEKLFF
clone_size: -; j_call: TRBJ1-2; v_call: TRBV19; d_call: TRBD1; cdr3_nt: TGTGCCAGTAGTGCTGGACAGGGAGACTATGGCTACACCTTC; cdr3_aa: CASSAGQGDYGYTF
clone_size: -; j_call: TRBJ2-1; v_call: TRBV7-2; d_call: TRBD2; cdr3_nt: TGTGCCAGCAGCTCCTATAGCGGGGGGGCTAATGAGCAGTTCTTC; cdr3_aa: CASSSYSGGANEQFF
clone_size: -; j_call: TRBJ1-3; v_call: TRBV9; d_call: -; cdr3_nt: TGTGCCAGCAGCGTAGCAACGGGAAACTCTGGAAACACCATATATTTT; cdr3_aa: CASSVATGNSGNTIYF
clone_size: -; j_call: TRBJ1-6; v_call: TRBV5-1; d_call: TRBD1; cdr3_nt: TGCGCCAGCAGCGTAACCGGGACAGTAGAATCACCCCTCCACTTT; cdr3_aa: CASSVTGTVESPLHF
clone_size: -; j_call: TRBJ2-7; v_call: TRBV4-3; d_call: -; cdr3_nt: TGCGCCAGCAGCCAAGAAGTAAGGAGAGACGAGCAGTACTTC; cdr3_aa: CASSQEVRRDEQYF
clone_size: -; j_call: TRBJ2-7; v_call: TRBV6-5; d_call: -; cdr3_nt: TGTGCCAGCAGTTACTCTGTCGGCTACGAGCAGTACTTC; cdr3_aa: CASSYSVGYEQYF
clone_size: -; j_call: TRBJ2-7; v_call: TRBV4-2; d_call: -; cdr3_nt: TGTGCCAGCAGCCAAGATGTAGCCAATTCCTACGAGCAGTACTTC; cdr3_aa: CASSQDVANSYEQYF
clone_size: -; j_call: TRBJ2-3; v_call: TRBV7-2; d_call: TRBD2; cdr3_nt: TGTGCCAGCAGCTTGCAAAGTAGCGGGGGGCACACAGATACGCAGTATTTT; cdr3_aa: CASSLQSSGGHTDTQYF
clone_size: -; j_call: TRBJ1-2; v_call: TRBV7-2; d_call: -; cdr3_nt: TGTGCCAGCAGCTCATCGGGGACTAACTATGGCTACACCTTC; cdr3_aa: CASSSSGTNYGYTF
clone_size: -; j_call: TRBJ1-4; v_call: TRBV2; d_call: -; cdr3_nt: TGTGCCAGCAGCCCGGGACTGCTTTTCCGGACAACTAATGAAAAACTGTTTTTT; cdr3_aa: CASSPGLLFRTTNEKLFF
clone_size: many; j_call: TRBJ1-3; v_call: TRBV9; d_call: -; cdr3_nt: TGTGCCAGCAGCGCCGGGATCGAAGGAAACACCATATATTTT; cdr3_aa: CASSAGIEGNTIYF
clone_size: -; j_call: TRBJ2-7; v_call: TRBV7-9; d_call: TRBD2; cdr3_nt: TGTGCCAGCAGTGTTGCGGGGGACTCCTACGAGCAGTACTTC; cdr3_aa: CASSVAGDSYEQYF
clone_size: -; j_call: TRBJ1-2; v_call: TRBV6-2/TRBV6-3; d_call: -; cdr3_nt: TGTGCCAGCAGTCCCGGAGGAAGTCCTTTCGGCTACACCTTC; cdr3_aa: CASSPGGSPFGYTF
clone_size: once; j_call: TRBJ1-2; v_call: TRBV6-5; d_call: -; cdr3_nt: TGTGCCAGCAGCGTAGAGGCGGGGGCGAGCGGCTACACCTTC; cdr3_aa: CASSVEAGASGYTF
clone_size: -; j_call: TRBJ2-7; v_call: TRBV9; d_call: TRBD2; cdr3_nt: TGTGCCAGCAGCGTAGTGCCTAGCGGGAGGGACGAGCAGTACTTC; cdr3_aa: CASSVVPSGRDEQYF
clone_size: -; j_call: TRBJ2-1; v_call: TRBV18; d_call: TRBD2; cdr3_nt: TGTGCCAGCTCACCTACTAGCGGGGGGGCCTTCCGGTCCGGGACCTACAATGAGCAGTTCTTC; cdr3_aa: CASSPTSGGAFRSGTYNEQFF
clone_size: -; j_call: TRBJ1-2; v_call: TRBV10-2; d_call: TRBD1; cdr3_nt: TGCGCCAGCAGTAAAGGGACAGGGGGCATTACTAACTATGGCTACACCTTC; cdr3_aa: CASSKGTGGITNYGYTF
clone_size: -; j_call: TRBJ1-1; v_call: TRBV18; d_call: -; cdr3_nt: TGTGCCAGCTCACCACTCGAAGGTCAGGCTATGAACACTGAAGCTTTCTTT; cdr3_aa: CASSPLEGQAMNTEAFF
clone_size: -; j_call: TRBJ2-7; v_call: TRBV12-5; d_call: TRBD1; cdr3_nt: TGTGCTAGTGGTCCCCAATCCGGGACAGGGTTCTCCGAGCAGTACTTC; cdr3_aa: CASGPQSGTGFSEQYF
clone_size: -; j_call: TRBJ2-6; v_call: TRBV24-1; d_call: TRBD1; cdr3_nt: TGTGCCACCAGTGACCCATCAGACAGGGTTGGGGCCAACGTCCTGACTTTC; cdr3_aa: CATSDPSDRVGANVLTF
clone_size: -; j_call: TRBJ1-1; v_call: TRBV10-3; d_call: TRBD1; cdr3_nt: TGTGCCATCAGGCGGACAGGATCATCGAACACTGAAGCTTTCTTT; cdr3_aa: CAIRRTGSSNTEAFF
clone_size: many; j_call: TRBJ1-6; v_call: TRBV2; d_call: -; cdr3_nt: TGTGCCAGCAGTGCTACTAAGGCGGATAATTCACCCCTCCACTTT; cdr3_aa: CASSATKADNSPLHF
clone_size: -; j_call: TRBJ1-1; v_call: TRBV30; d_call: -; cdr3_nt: TGTGCCTGGAGAGTCGGGTCCGTCCATCCGGCGGCTTTCTTT; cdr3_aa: CAWRVGSVHPAAFF
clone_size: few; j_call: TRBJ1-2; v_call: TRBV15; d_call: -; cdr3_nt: TGTGCCACCAGCATGGAGGGGCGAGGCTACACCTTC; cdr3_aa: CATSMEGRGYTF
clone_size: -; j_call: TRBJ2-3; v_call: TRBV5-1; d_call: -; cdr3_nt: TGCGCCAGCAGCCTACAGTCGGATACGCAGTATTTT; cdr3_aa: CASSLQSDTQYF
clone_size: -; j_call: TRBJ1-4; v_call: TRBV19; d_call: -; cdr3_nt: TGTGCCAGTAGTATTTGGGATGGGAGCGGGGAAAAACTGTTTTTT; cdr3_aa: CASSIWDGSGEKLFF
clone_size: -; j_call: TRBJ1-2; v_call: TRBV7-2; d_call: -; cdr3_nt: TGTGCCAGCAGTTCGGTTAACTATGGCTACACCTTC; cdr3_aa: CASSSVNYGYTF
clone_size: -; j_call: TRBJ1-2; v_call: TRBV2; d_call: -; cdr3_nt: TGTGCCAGCAGTGGAGACACCTATGGCTACACCTTC; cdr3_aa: CASSGDTYGYTF
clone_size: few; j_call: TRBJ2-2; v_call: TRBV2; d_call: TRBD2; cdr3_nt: TGTGCCAGCAGTGAGTCCGGGGGGGACACCGGGGAGCTGTTTTTT; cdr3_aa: CASSESGGDTGELFF
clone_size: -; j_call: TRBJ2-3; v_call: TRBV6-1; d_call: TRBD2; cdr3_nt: TGTGCCAGCAGTGAAAGAAGACTAGCGGGGCCAGATACGCAGTATTTT; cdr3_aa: CASSERRLAGPDTQYF
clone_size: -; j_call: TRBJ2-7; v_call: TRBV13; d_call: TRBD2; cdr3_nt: TGTGCCAGCAGCTTCCGGACTAGCGGGGTGGACGAGCAGTACTTC; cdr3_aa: CASSFRTSGVDEQYF
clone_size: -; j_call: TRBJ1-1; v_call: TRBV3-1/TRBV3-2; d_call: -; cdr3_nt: TGTGCCAGCAGCCAGACAAACACTGAAGCTTTCTTT; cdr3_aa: CASSQTNTEAFF
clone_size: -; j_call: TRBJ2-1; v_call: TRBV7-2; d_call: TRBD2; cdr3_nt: TGTGCCAGCAGCTTGAGAGCGGGGGCATTCTCCTACAATGAGCAGTTCTTC; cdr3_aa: CASSLRAGAFSYNEQFF
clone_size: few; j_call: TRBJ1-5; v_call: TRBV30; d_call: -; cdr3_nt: TGTGCCTGGAGTGGGAGGGGTAATCAGCCCCAGCATTTT; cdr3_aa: CAWSGRGNQPQHF
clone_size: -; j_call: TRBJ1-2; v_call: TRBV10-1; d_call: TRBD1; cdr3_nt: TGCGCCAGCAGTGGGACAGGGTCATATGGCTACACCTTC; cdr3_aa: CASSGTGSYGYTF
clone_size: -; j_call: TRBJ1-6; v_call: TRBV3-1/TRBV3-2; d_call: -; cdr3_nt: TGTGCCAGCAGCCTTTTCGGGGGAGAGAATTCACCCCTCCACTTT; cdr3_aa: CASSLFGGENSPLHF
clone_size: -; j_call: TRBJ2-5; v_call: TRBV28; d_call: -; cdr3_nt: TGTGCCAGCAGTTCCGGGACACATCAAGAGACCCAGTACTTC; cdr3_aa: CASSSGTHQETQYF